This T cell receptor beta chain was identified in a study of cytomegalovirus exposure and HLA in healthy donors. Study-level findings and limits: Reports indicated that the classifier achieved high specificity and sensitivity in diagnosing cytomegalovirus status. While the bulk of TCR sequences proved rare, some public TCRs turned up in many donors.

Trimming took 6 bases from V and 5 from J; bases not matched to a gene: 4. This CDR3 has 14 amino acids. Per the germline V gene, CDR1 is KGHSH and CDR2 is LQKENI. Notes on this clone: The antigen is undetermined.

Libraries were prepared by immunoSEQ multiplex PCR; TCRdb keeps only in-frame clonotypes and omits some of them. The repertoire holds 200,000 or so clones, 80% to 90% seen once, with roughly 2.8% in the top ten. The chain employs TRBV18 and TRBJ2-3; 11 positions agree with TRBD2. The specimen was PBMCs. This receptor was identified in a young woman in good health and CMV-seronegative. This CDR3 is CASSRGLAGDTQYF. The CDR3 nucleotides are TGTGCCAGCTCTCGAGGACTAGCGGGAGATACGCAGTATTTT.